These 10 T cell receptor beta chains came from one sample sequenced in a study of T cells in Graves' hyperthyroidism and ophthalmopathy. TCR beta CDR3 sequences were amplified from RNA transcripts. RT-PCR in the first round (using the HTBI primer set) targeted the TCR CDR3. TCRdb reprocessed the multiplex PCR reads with MiXCR, giving one entry per CDR3 protein. The sample has fewer than 900,000 distinct CDR3 sequences, roughly 17% seen once. The sequenced sample was blood. The source is a man between 18 and 29 years old with Graves' hyperthyroidism.

The genes are TRBV7-8 and TRBJ2-1; 12 bases agree with TRBD2. The CDR3 spans 15 residues. The V and J ends lost 2 bases and 7 bases, in that order; junction bases with no gene match: 3. CDR1 SGHVS and CDR2 FQNEAQ come from the germline V gene. The CDR3 bases are TGTGCCAGCAGCTTAACCGGGACTAGCGGGAATGAGCAGTTCTTC. This translates into CASSLTGTSGNEQFF.

In regard to this clonotype: A much larger clone lies a single base off, so this may be a read error. This CDR3 fails to terminate in the conserved phenylalanine or tryptophan, so it likely reflects a read error. The V and J genes are TRBV2 and TRBJ2-5; 10 bases fit TRBD1. Unmatched junction bases numbered 2, after V lost 9 bases and J lost 1 base. In germline, CDR1 is SNHLY, CDR2 FYNNEI. This CDR3 has 13 amino acids. The CDR3 nucleotides read TGTGCCAGGGGACAGGGGATCCAAGAGACCCAGTACCTC. Amino acid sequence: CARGQGIQETQYL.

This clonotype was observed at least ten times. The V and J genes are TRBV27 and TRBJ1-5; 9 bases align to TRBD1. Germline assignment: CDR1 MNHEY and CDR2 SMNVEV (reference sequence). This CDR3 is 15 amino acids long. V dropped 5 bases and J dropped 4; count of bases not matched to a gene: 6. The CDR3 nucleotides are TGTGCCAGCAGTCTGAGACAGGGGGTTAATCAGCCCCAGCATTTT. Residues: CASSLRQGVNQPQHF.

This clonotype appeared many times. This chain uses TRBV7-3 with TRBJ2-1; D remains unclear. Per the germline V gene, CDR1 is SGHTA and CDR2 is FQGTGA. The germline V and J ends were trimmed by 2 bases and 7 bases, with 12 bases remaining between them. CDR3 size: 14 residues. Here the CDR3 DNA reads TGTGCCAGCAGCTTATCCGAGAATGGAAATGAGCAGTTCTTC. Protein sequence: CASSLSENGNEQFF.

In its sample, this clonotype was seen many times. The V and J genes are TRBV28 and TRBJ2-4; D is ambiguous. Trimming stripped 6 bases from V and 7 bases from J, with 19 bases between. CDR3 size: 15 residues. Germline CDR1 is MDHEN and CDR2 is SYDVKM. Here the CDR3 DNA reads TGTGCCAGCAGCCGCCTCCTCGGGTACGGTAACATTCAGTACTTC. Translated: CASSRLLGYGNIQYF.

In this sample, this clonotype turned up a few times. The rearrangement links TRBV11-2 to TRBJ2-7; 8 bases map to TRBD2. Germline V gene sequence: CDR1 SGHAT, CDR2 FQNNGV. The length of the CDR3 is 15 residues. V was clipped by 5 bases and J by 0 bases; unmatched bases: 6. CDR3 in amino acids: CASSVLAGRSYEQYF. In nucleotides, the CDR3 is TGTGCCAGCAGCGTTTTAGCGGGGCGCTCCTACGAGCAGTACTTC.

A few counts support this clonotype. The chain combines TRBV12-3 or TRBV12-4 with TRBJ2-5; TRBD1 aligns across 10 bases. The trim removed 8 bases at V and 4 bases at J, leaving 7 bases unmatched. This CDR3 region has 14 residues. This CDR3 reads CASGQGVAPETQYF. In nucleotides, the CDR3 is TGTGCCAGCGGACAGGGGGTAGCCCCAGAGACCCAGTACTTC.

The CDR3: CASRGGTSGMGEQFF. The CDR3 DNA is TGTGCCAGCAGGGGCGGGACTAGCGGGATGGGTGAGCAGTTCTTC. The chain uses TRBV7-3 and TRBJ2-1; 13 nucleotides agree with TRBD2. Trimming at V came to 6 bases and at J to 9 bases, leaving 8 bases not matched to a gene. Germline CDR1 is SGHTA and CDR2 is FQGTGA. The CDR3 length is 15 residues.

The table lists this clonotype with many counts. The chain has TRBV28 and TRBJ1-4; D may be TRBD1 (6 bases). Germline V gives CDR1 MDHEN, CDR2 SYDVKM. The CDR3 is made up of 14 amino acids. The germline V and J ends were trimmed by 6 bases and 7 bases, with 15 bases remaining between them. The CDR3, as DNA: TGTGCCAGCAGACAAGACCAGGGGACTGAAAAACTGTTTTTT. Translation gives CASRQDQGTEKLFF.

The chain couples TRBV6-1 to TRBJ2-1, with TRBD2 identical over 12 bases. The CDR3 has 15 amino acids. CDR1 MNHNS and CDR2 SASEGT come from the germline V gene. With 7 bases clipped from V and 3 bases from J, the junction kept 4 bases outside the gene matches. The CDR3 loop is CASTLTSGSYNEQFF. As DNA, the CDR3 is TGTGCCAGCACCTTGACTAGCGGGAGCTACAATGAGCAGTTCTTC.